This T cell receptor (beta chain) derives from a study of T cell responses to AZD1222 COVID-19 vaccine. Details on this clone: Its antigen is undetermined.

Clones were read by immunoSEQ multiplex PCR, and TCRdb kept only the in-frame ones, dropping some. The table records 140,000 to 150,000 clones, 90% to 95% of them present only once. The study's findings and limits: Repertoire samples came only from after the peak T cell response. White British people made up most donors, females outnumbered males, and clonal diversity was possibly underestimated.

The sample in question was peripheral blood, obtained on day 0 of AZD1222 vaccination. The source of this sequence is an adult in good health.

The CDR3, as DNA: TGTGCCAGTACCCAGATCGCCGTATCTGAAGCTTTCTTT. As protein: CASTQIAVSEAFF. This chain connects TRBV19 to TRBJ1-1; D is unclear. The germline V gene encodes CDR1 LNHDA and CDR2 SQIVND (reference sequence). This CDR3 has 13 amino acids. V lost 7 bases and J lost 6, with 15 bases in between.